Listed below are T cell receptor beta chains from one sample, sequenced in a study of glioma-infiltrating T cells. TCRdb re-analysed the multiplex PCR reads in MiXCR, keeping a single row per CDR3 protein. Of 300,000 to 450,000 distinct CDR3 sequences listed, roughly two fifths are singletons. Sample: glioma tissue, nonneoplastic brain tissue, or PBMCs (not recorded which). The source of these receptors is a human donor with low-grade glioma or glioblastoma, undergoing nonglioma brain surgery, or in good health (not recorded which). Both conserved end residues are part of each CDR3. The D gene is left open where the match is weak. Where a row states a size, it is once, few, many or the class of an expanded clone; other rows omit it.

D	V	size	J	CDR3	DNA
NA	TRBV10-3	many	TRBJ2-5	CAISEVRQETQYF	TGTGCCATCAGTGAGGTCCGCCAAGAGACCCAGTACTTC
NA	TRBV7-2	NA	TRBJ2-4	CASISTALNIQYF	TGTGCCAGCATCTCCACCGCGCTAAACATTCAGTACTTC
TRBD1	TRBV7-2	few	TRBJ2-3	CASSRDRGRGTDTQYF	TGTGCCAGCAGCCGCGACAGGGGTAGGGGCACAGATACGCAGTATTTT
TRBD2	TRBV7-2	NA	TRBJ2-5	CASSPGLAVQYF	TGTGCCAGCAGCCCGGGACTAGCGGTACAGTACTTC
NA	TRBV2	few	TRBJ2-1	CATHRGDFEQFF	TGTGCCACCCACCGAGGTGACTTTGAGCAGTTCTTC
NA	TRBV19	NA	TRBJ2-1	CASSMRRGPQFF	TGTGCCAGTAGTATGCGGAGAGGCCCCCAGTTCTTC
TRBD2	TRBV29-1	few	TRBJ2-7	CSVTSGIAEQYF	TGCAGCGTGACTAGCGGGATCGCCGAGCAGTACTTC
NA	TRBV29-1	few	TRBJ1-1	CSVVRGARTEAFF	TGCAGCGTTGTCCGGGGGGCGAGAACTGAAGCTTTCTTT
TRBD2	TRBV25-1	NA	TRBJ2-7	CASSEPTSGRYKQYF	TGTGCCAGCAGTGAACCGACTAGCGGGAGATACAAGCAGTACTTC
TRBD2	TRBV19	NA	TRBJ2-1	CASSTPGLADNEQFF	TGTGCCAGTAGTACTCCGGGACTAGCGGACAATGAGCAGTTCTTC
NA	TRBV10-3	NA	TRBJ2-7	CAISALEWEQYF	TGTGCCATCAGTGCCCTTGAGTGGGAGCAGTACTTC
TRBD2	TRBV20-1	NA	TRBJ2-3	CSARGPGLASSSTDMQYF	TGCAGTGCTAGAGGCCCGGGACTAGCAAGTTCTAGCACAGATATGCAGTATTTT
NA	TRBV27	many	TRBJ2-1	CASSLQSLGPTNNEQFF	TGTGCCAGCAGTCTCCAATCGCTAGGACCGACTAACAATGAGCAGTTCTTC
TRBD2	TRBV6-1	many	TRBJ2-1	CASRGLAGEVGRNEQFF	TGTGCCAGCAGAGGACTAGCGGGAGAAGTAGGTAGGAATGAGCAGTTCTTC
NA	TRBV6-2/TRBV6-3	many	TRBJ2-7	CASSYSGHSYEQYF	TGTGCCAGCAGTTACTCGGGACATTCCTACGAGCAGTACTTC
NA	TRBV5-1	NA	TRBJ2-1	CASMDPSSYNEQFF	TGCGCCAGCATGGACCCGAGCTCCTACAATGAGCAGTTCTTC
TRBD1	TRBV20-1	NA	TRBJ1-5	CSAKRDRGYEPQHF	TGCAGTGCTAAAAGGGACAGGGGCTATGAGCCCCAGCATTTT
NA	TRBV4-3	NA	TRBJ2-3	CASSQEYGRSSRTDTQYF	TGCGCCAGCAGCCAAGAATACGGGAGAAGCTCCCGCACAGATACGCAGTATTTT
NA	TRBV15	NA	TRBJ2-7	CATSNQLDVAYEQYF	TGTGCCACCAGCAACCAACTGGACGTCGCCTACGAGCAGTACTTC
NA	TRBV29-1	NA	TRBJ1-2	CSVPSGARDGYTF	TGCAGCGTCCCCTCCGGGGCGAGGGATGGCTACACCTTC
TRBD1	TRBV28	NA	TRBJ2-7	CASSPGQGALYEQYF	TGTGCCAGCAGTCCAGGACAGGGGGCCCTATACGAGCAGTACTTC
NA	TRBV4-2	NA	TRBJ2-3	CASSHERSGISTDTQYF	TGTGCCAGCAGCCACGAGAGGTCAGGGATTAGCACAGATACGCAGTATTTT
TRBD2	TRBV20-1	few	TRBJ2-2	CSASSGRVTGELFF	TGCAGTGCTAGTAGCGGGAGGGTCACCGGGGAGCTGTTTTTT
NA	TRBV15	many	TRBJ1-2	CATSREGDNYGYTF	TGTGCCACCAGCAGAGAAGGGGATAACTATGGCTACACCTTC
NA	TRBV27	NA	TRBJ2-5	CASRRGGEGETQYF	TGTGCCAGCAGGAGGGGGGGCGAAGGAGAGACCCAGTACTTC
TRBD2	TRBV24-1	many	TRBJ2-1	CATSSGSYNEQFF	TGTGCCACCTCTAGCGGTTCCTACAATGAGCAGTTCTTC
NA	TRBV7-2	few	TRBJ2-7	CASSLSPGEGEQYF	TGTGCCAGCAGCTTATCCCCAGGGGAAGGCGAGCAGTACTTC
TRBD2	TRBV6-1	NA	TRBJ2-7	CAISEGRASGSIEYF	TGTGCCATCAGTGAAGGTAGGGCTAGCGGGAGTATAGAGTACTTC
TRBD1	TRBV20-1	NA	TRBJ2-5	CSVGTGGETQYF	TGCAGCGTTGGTACAGGGGGTGAGACCCAGTACTTC
NA	TRBV9	NA	TRBJ1-6	CASSVADNSPLHF	TGTGCCAGCAGCGTAGCGGATAATTCACCCCTCCACTTT
TRBD1	TRBV7-9	once	TRBJ1-2	CASSPSFGTAYGYTF	TGTGCCAGCAGCCCCTCTTTTGGGACAGCCTATGGCTACACCTTC
NA	TRBV20-1	few	TRBJ2-1	CSARDRVGASNEQFF	TGCAGTGCTAGAGATAGGGTGGGGGCCTCCAATGAGCAGTTCTTC
TRBD1	TRBV28	NA	TRBJ2-1	CTSLEPGQGSYEQFF	TGTACCAGCTTAGAACCGGGACAGGGATCCTACGAGCAGTTCTTC
TRBD1	TRBV4-1	NA	TRBJ2-1	CASSLGQGAYEQFF	TGCGCCAGCAGCCTCGGACAGGGGGCCTATGAGCAGTTCTTC
NA	TRBV4-1	NA	TRBJ1-5	CASSQHSTVNQPQHF	TGCGCCAGCAGCCAACATTCGACAGTCAATCAGCCCCAGCATTTT